The rows below give T cell receptor beta chains drawn from one sample of a study of beta chain features in type 1 diabetes. Here immunoSEQ multiplex PCR was the method, and the copy in TCRdb shows in-frame clones only, minus some. Seen here are 600,000 to 700,000 clones, 12% observed once, and the top ten hold 0.095% to 0.15%. Sequencing input: naive CD4+ T cells from blood. The receptors were sampled from a man aged 30 to 45 with type 1 diabetes. CDR3s include the opening cysteine and the closing phenylalanine or tryptophan. D genes are given only for firm matches. Not every row has a clone size; where given, it reads once, few, many or a size class.

clone_size	j_call	d_call	v_call	cdr3_aa	cdr3_nt
few	TRBJ2-7	.	TRBV28	CASSRAYEQYF	TGTGCCAGCAGCAGGGCTTACGAGCAGTACTTC
few	TRBJ2-7	.	TRBV7-2	CASSLLSGEQYF	TGTGCCAGCAGCTTACTGTCCGGCGAGCAGTACTTC
few	TRBJ2-2	.	TRBV29-1	CSVRRVRAGELFF	TGCAGCGTTCGACGCGTTCGGGCCGGGGAGCTGTTTTTT
.	TRBJ1-6	.	TRBV30	CAWRAEIYNSPLHF	TGTGCCTGGAGAGCAGAAATATATAATTCACCCCTCCACTTT
.	TRBJ2-1	TRBD2	TRBV7-9	CASSPRGTSGYNEQFF	TGTGCCAGCAGCCCCCGAGGGACTAGCGGGTACAATGAGCAGTTCTTC
.	TRBJ1-1	.	TRBV6-1	CASSENRGPPNTEAFF	TGTGCCAGCAGTGAAAACCGGGGACCGCCGAACACTGAAGCTTTCTTT
.	TRBJ1-1	.	TRBV25-1	CASSESPLNTEAFF	TGTGCCAGCAGTGAATCCCCCTTGAACACTGAAGCTTTCTTT
.	TRBJ2-4	TRBD2	TRBV4-2	CASSQSVRGSENIQYF	TGTGCCAGCAGCCAAAGTGTGCGGGGGTCAGAAAACATTCAGTACTTC
.	TRBJ1-4	.	TRBV18	CASSPDRTKEKLFF	TGTGCCAGCTCACCAGACAGGACCAAGGAAAAACTGTTTTTT
.	TRBJ2-7	.	TRBV10-3	CAISDSSETITYEQYF	TGTGCCATCAGTGACTCATCAGAGACCATAACCTACGAGCAGTACTTC
.	TRBJ1-1	.	TRBV10-3	CAIRTQGNTEAFF	TGTGCCATCAGGACACAGGGGAACACTGAAGCTTTCTTT
few	TRBJ2-1	.	TRBV21-1	CASSSGECNEQFF	TGTGCCAGCAGCTCGGGAGAGTGCAATGAGCAGTTCTTC
.	TRBJ1-3	.	TRBV19	CASSIAAYSGNTIYF	TGTGCCAGTAGTATAGCCGCATACTCTGGAAACACCATATATTTT
few	TRBJ2-2	.	TRBV19	CASSRQAINTGELFF	TGTGCCAGTAGCCGTCAGGCGATCAACACCGGGGAGCTGTTTTTT
.	TRBJ2-7	TRBD1	TRBV30	CAWTIGTGGLYEQYF	TGTGCCTGGACCATCGGGACAGGGGGCCTATACGAGCAGTACTTC
few	TRBJ1-2	.	TRBV4-3	CASSPTHREGGYTF	TGCGCCAGCAGCCCCACACACAGGGAGGGTGGCTACACCTTC
.	TRBJ2-1	.	TRBV14	CASSQGQGFYNEQFF	TGTGCCAGCAGCCAAGGCCAGGGATTCTACAATGAGCAGTTCTTC
few	TRBJ2-7	.	TRBV18	CASSRDSSSYEQYF	TGTGCCAGCTCAAGGGACTCCAGCTCCTACGAGCAGTACTTC
few	TRBJ2-5	.	TRBV7-2	CASTLGAAEETQYF	TGTGCCAGCACCCTAGGGGCGGCGGAAGAGACCCAGTACTTC
.	TRBJ1-2	.	TRBV29-1	CSAGQIYGYTF	TGCAGCGCCGGACAGATCTATGGCTACACCTTC
.	TRBJ2-1	TRBD2	TRBV7-2	CASSLEAGGSNEQFF	TGTGCCAGCAGCTTAGAGGCGGGGGGGAGCAATGAGCAGTTCTTC
few	TRBJ1-1	TRBD1	TRBV5-6	CASSRAGQGDTEAFF	TGTGCCAGCAGCCGAGCCGGACAGGGTGACACTGAAGCTTTCTTT
few	TRBJ1-4	TRBD1	TRBV30	CAWRGTGSEKLFF	TGTGCCTGGAGGGGGACAGGGAGCGAAAAACTGTTTTTT
.	TRBJ2-7	.	TRBV28	CASSPGPIEQYF	TGTGCCAGCAGCCCAGGTCCGATCGAGCAGTACTTC
few	TRBJ2-5	.	TRBV9	CASSVGSTSKQETQYF	TGTGCCAGCAGCGTAGGTTCCACTTCCAAACAAGAGACCCAGTACTTC
few	TRBJ1-1	.	TRBV14	CASSQNRDNTEAFF	TGTGCCAGCAGCCAGAACCGGGACAACACTGAAGCTTTCTTT
few	TRBJ2-7	.	TRBV11-3	CASSLTGEFYEQYF	TGTGCCAGCAGCTTAACAGGAGAGTTCTACGAGCAGTACTTC
few	TRBJ2-5	TRBD1	TRBV28	CASSLPRQGQETQYF	TGTGCCAGCAGTCTTCCCCGACAGGGCCAAGAGACCCAGTACTTC
.	TRBJ2-7	.	TRBV7-9	CASSTRQVEVKFYEQYF	TGTGCCAGCAGCACACGACAGGTGGAGGTGAAGTTCTACGAGCAGTACTTC
few	TRBJ1-2	.	TRBV5-1	CASSLWPGEGYTF	TGCGCCAGCAGCTTGTGGCCAGGGGAGGGCTACACCTTC
few	TRBJ2-3	.	TRBV2	CATSPGGALTDTQYF	TGTGCCACGAGCCCGGGGGGCGCCTTAACAGATACGCAGTATTTT
few	TRBJ2-3	.	TRBV10-3	CAIGGQGERDTQYF	TGTGCCATCGGCGGCCAGGGTGAGCGAGATACGCAGTATTTT
few	TRBJ1-3	.	TRBV30	CAWSVAGRGNTIYF	TGTGCCTGGAGTGTAGCAGGGAGGGGAAACACCATATATTTT
.	TRBJ2-7	TRBD1	TRBV14	CASSRKTGDEQYF	TGTGCCAGCAGCCGCAAAACAGGGGACGAGCAGTACTTC
.	TRBJ1-2	.	TRBV7-9	CASSLGGATYGYTF	TGTGCCAGCAGCTTAGGCGGGGCAACCTATGGCTACACCTTC
few	TRBJ2-3	.	TRBV29-1	CSVRGDYRTDTQYF	TGCAGCGTCAGGGGGGACTACCGTACAGATACGCAGTATTTT
.	TRBJ2-5	.	TRBV15	CATSRDNGETQYF	TGTGCCACCAGCAGAGATAACGGGGAGACCCAGTACTTC
few	TRBJ1-4	TRBD1	TRBV7-9	CASSVQGTTAGEKLFF	TGTGCCAGCAGTGTACAGGGGACAACTGCGGGTGAAAAACTGTTTTTT
.	TRBJ1-4	.	TRBV4-3	CASSQDRRIRNEKLFF	TGCGCCAGCAGCCAAGATAGACGTATCCGTAATGAAAAACTGTTTTTT
.	TRBJ1-2	.	TRBV15	CATSGAPNYGYTF	TGTGCCACCAGCGGCGCACCTAACTATGGCTACACCTTC
many	TRBJ1-1	.	TRBV2	CASSAQGSNTEAFF	TGTGCCAGCAGCGCCCAGGGCTCGAACACTGAAGCTTTCTTT